This T cell receptor beta chain was identified during a study of CD8 T cells in Susac syndrome. V was pared by 5 bases and J by 7 bases, with 5 bases of the junction left unmatched. Per germline, CDR1 SGHTA and CDR2 FQGTGA. There are 13 residues in the CDR3. RNA, at 0.5 to 1 ug, was reverse transcribed with random hexamers. In TCRdb, the immunoSEQ multiplex PCR reads were re-called with MiXCR into one record per CDR3 protein. The sample includes some 200,000 distinct CDR3 sequences, about 95% seen only once; the top ten take around 0.085%. This TCR came from a human donor with multiple sclerosis. The V call is TRBV7-3, the J call TRBJ1-5, with 7 nucleotides matching TRBD1. Sequencing input: CD4+ T cells from PBMCs. CDR3 protein: CASSTRQGQPQHF. Here the CDR3 DNA reads TGTGCCAGCAGCACTCGACAGGGCCAGCCCCAGCATTTT.